This TCR beta chain was recovered during a study of shared clonotypes between healthy human individuals. Looking at the study overall: Aged between 18 and 49, the donors were a couple of women and a few men.

Loaded into unsorted PBMC replicate PCRs was approximately 270 ng DNA, 30,000 to 35,000 T cell genomes. In the source study's methods: Junction-only sequences produced by ImmunoSEQ had no quality scores, so filtering differed. Produced via immunoSEQ multiplex PCR; TCRdb's table is partial and in-frame only. That table furnishes V, J and clone size, whereas the DNA furnished D and trimming. The table lists some 500,000 clones, roughly 80% of them singletons. CDR3 length equals 16 residues. V lost 6 bases to trimming and J lost 4 bases; unmatched junction nucleotides: 6. Germline V gives CDR1 LNHDA, CDR2 SQIVND (reference sequence).

Input material: PBMCs. V is TRBV19 and J is TRBJ2-1, with 13 bases that match TRBD2. This TCR came from a woman aged 40 to 50 in good health. Some clones in this sample may be carry-over from other donors' samples. This CDR3 reads CASRGRLAGGYNEQFF. The CDR3 nucleotides read TGTGCCAGTAGGGGTAGACTAGCGGGAGGTTACAATGAGCAGTTCTTC.